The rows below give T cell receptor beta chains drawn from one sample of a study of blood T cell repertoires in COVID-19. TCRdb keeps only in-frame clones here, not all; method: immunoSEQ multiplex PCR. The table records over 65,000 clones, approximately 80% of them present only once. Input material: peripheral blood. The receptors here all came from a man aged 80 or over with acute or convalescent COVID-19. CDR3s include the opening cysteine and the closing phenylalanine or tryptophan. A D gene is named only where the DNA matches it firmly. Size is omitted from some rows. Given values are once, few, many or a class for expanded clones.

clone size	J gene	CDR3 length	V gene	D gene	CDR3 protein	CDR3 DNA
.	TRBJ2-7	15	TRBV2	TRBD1	CASRFLGQLTYEQYF	TGTGCCAGCAGGTTCTTGGGACAGCTAACCTACGAGCAGTACTTC
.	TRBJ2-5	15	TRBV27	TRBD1	CASSRPGTAQETQYF	TGTGCCAGCAGCCGTCCCGGGACAGCCCAAGAGACCCAGTACTTC
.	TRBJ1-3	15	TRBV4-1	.	CASSRQPESGNTIYF	TGCGCCAGCAGCCGACAGCCAGAGAGTGGAAACACCATATATTTT
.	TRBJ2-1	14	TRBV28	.	CASSLPSMNNEQFF	TGTGCCAGCAGTTTACCAAGCATGAACAATGAGCAGTTCTTC
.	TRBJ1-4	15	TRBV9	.	CASSTQGSPNEKLFF	TGTGCCAGCAGCACCCAGGGGAGTCCTAATGAAAAACTGTTTTTT
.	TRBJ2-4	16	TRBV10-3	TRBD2	CAISERTSWGENIQYF	TGTGCCATCAGTGAACGGACTAGCTGGGGAGAAAACATTCAGTACTTC
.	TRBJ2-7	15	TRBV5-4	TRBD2	CASRRDSGGFYEQYF	TGTGCCAGCAGACGGGACTCGGGAGGGTTCTACGAGCAGTACTTC
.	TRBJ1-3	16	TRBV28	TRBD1	CASSIDRGRGGNTIYF	TGTGCCAGCAGTATAGACAGGGGGCGGGGTGGAAACACCATATATTTT
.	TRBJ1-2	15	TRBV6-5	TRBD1	CASSSPGQGDYGYTF	TGTGCCAGCAGTTCTCCGGGACAGGGGGACTATGGCTACACCTTC
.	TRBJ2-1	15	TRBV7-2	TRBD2	CASTDRTSGSDEQFF	TGTGCCAGCACAGACAGGACTAGCGGGAGCGATGAGCAGTTCTTC
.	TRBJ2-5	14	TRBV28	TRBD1	CASSFDRAQETQYF	TGTGCCAGCAGTTTTGACAGGGCCCAAGAGACCCAGTACTTC
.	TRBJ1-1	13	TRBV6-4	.	CASSSETDTEAFF	TGTGCCAGCAGTTCAGAGACAGACACTGAAGCTTTCTTT
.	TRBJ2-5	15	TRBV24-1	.	CATSDPRLDGETQYF	TGTGCCACCAGTGACCCCCGACTAGATGGAGAGACCCAGTACTTC
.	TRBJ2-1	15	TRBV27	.	CASRPTRGSYNEQFF	TGTGCCAGCAGGCCGACCCGCGGCTCCTACAATGAGCAGTTCTTC
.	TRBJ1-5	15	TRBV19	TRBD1	CASSSLQGGNQPQHF	TGTGCCAGTAGTTCGCTACAGGGGGGCAATCAGCCCCAGCATTTT
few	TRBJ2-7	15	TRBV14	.	CASSQGRAEIYEQYF	TGTGCCAGCAGCCAAGGTAGAGCTGAAATCTACGAGCAGTACTTC
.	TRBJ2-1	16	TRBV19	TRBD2	CASSTSTSGAYNEQFF	TGTGCCAGTAGTACGTCGACTAGCGGGGCCTACAATGAGCAGTTCTTC
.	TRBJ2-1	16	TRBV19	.	CASSIVGVARYNEQFF	TGTGCCAGTAGTATTGTAGGGGTCGCACGATACAATGAGCAGTTCTTC
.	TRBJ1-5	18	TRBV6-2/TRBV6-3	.	CASSYLRGGGRVNQPQHF	TGTGCCAGCAGTTATCTCCGGGGCGGGGGACGGGTCAATCAGCCCCAGCATTTT
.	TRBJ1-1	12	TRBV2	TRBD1	CASRDRETEAFF	TGTGCCAGCCGGGACAGGGAAACTGAAGCTTTCTTT
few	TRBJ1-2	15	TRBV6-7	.	CASSYVGGSGYGYTF	TGTGCCAGCAGTTACGTTGGAGGGTCTGGCTATGGCTACACCTTC
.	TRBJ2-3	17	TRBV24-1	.	CATSDPPDSPFAHTQYF	TGTGCCACCAGTGATCCGCCCGACAGTCCTTTTGCTCATACGCAGTATTTT
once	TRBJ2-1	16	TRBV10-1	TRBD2	CASSESTSGRWHEQFF	TGCGCCAGCAGTGAGTCTACTAGCGGGAGGTGGCATGAGCAGTTCTTC
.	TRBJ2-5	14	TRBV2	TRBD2	CASSLAGGGETQYF	TGTGCCAGCAGTCTAGCGGGAGGAGGGGAGACCCAGTACTTC
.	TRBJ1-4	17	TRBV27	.	CASSLTRVPGRHEKLFF	TGTGCCAGCAGTCTTACCCGAGTACCGGGTCGTCATGAAAAACTGTTTTTT
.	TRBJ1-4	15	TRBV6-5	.	CASSWGGRAGEKLFF	TGTGCCAGCAGTTGGGGCGGCAGGGCAGGTGAAAAACTGTTTTTT
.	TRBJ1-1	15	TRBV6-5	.	CASSFGGGQNTEAFF	TGTGCCAGCAGTTTTGGTGGCGGGCAGAACACTGAAGCTTTCTTT
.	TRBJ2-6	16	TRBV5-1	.	CASSLVANSGANVLTF	TGCGCCAGCAGCTTGGTAGCGAACTCTGGGGCCAACGTCCTGACTTTC
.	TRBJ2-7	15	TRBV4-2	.	CASSPRQRSVYEQYF	TGTGCCAGCAGCCCCCGTCAGAGGAGCGTTTACGAGCAGTACTTC
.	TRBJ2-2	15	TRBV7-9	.	CASTLNRANTGELFF	TGTGCCAGCACCCTTAACAGGGCCAACACCGGGGAGCTGTTTTTT
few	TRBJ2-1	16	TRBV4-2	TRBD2	CASSQDLRGAYNEQFF	TGTGCCAGCAGCCAAGATCTGCGGGGGGCCTACAATGAGCAGTTCTTC
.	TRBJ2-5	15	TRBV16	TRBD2	CASSQSGLAEETQYF	TGTGCCAGCAGCCAGTCGGGACTAGCGGAAGAGACCCAGTACTTC
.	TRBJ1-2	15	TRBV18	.	CASSPWPRGENGYTF	TGTGCCAGCTCACCCTGGCCTCGGGGGGAGAATGGCTACACCTTC
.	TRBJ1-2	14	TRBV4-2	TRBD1	CASSPQTGGNGYTF	TGTGCCAGCAGCCCCCAGACAGGGGGCAACGGCTACACCTTC
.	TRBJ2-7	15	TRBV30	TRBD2	CAWAPGTSKVYEQYF	TGTGCCTGGGCACCCGGGACTAGTAAAGTCTACGAGCAGTACTTC
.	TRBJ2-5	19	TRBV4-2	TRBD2	CASSQVYGITSGSQETQYF	TGTGCCAGCAGCCAAGTTTACGGAATAACTAGCGGGAGCCAAGAGACCCAGTACTTC
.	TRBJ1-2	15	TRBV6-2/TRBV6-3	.	CASSYGQPSNYGYTF	TGTGCCAGCAGTTACGGGCAGCCGTCTAACTATGGCTACACCTTC
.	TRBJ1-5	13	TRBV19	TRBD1	CASSTGVYQPQHF	TGTGCCAGTTCGACAGGGGTGTATCAGCCCCAGCATTTT
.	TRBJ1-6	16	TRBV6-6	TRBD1	CASSYSSGQYNSPLHF	TGTGCCAGCAGTTACTCCTCGGGACAGTATAATTCACCCCTCCACTTT
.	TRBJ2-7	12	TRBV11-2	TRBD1	CASSRQGDEQYF	TGTGCCAGCAGCCGACAGGGAGACGAGCAGTACTTC
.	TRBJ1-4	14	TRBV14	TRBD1	CASNPRGRNEKLFF	TGTGCCAGCAACCCCAGGGGGAGGAATGAAAAACTGTTTTTT
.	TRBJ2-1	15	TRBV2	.	CASSETGSSYNEQFF	TGTGCCAGCAGTGAAACGGGAAGCTCCTACAATGAGCAGTTCTTC
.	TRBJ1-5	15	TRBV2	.	CASSEGQARNQPQHF	TGTGCCAGCAGTGAAGGTCAGGCTCGCAATCAGCCCCAGCATTTT
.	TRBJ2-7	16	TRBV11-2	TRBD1	CASSFLLGTGSYEQYF	TGTGCCAGCAGCTTTCTATTGGGGACAGGCTCCTACGAGCAGTACTTC
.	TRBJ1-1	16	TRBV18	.	CASSPLDSWTGTEAFF	TGTGCCAGCTCACCATTAGACAGTTGGACGGGTACTGAAGCTTTCTTT
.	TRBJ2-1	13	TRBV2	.	CASSVRGNNEQFF	TGTGCCAGCAGTGTTCGGGGTAACAATGAGCAGTTCTTC
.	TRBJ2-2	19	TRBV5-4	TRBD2	CASSSPSGTSGFNTGELFF	TGTGCCAGCAGCTCACCTTCCGGGACTAGCGGGTTCAACACCGGGGAGCTGTTTTTT
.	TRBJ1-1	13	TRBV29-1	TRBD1	CSTEGALNTEAFF	TGCAGCACCGAGGGGGCATTGAACACTGAAGCTTTCTTT
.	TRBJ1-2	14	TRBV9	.	CASSVGTANYGYTF	TGTGCCAGCAGCGTAGGGACAGCTAACTATGGCTACACCTTC
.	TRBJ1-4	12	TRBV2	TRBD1	CASSENDRGLDF	TGTGCCAGCAGTGAAAATGACAGGGGGCTAGATTTT
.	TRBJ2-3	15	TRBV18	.	CASSPQSGHTDTQYF	TGTGCCAGCTCACCACAAAGCGGCCACACAGATACGCAGTATTTT
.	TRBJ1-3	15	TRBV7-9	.	CASSLAGTFGNTIYF	TGTGCCAGCAGCTTGGCCGGGACTTTCGGAAACACCATATATTTT
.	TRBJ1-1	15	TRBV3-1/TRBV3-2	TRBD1	CASSPYRQGATEAFF	TGTGCCAGCAGCCCTTATAGACAGGGAGCCACTGAAGCTTTCTTT
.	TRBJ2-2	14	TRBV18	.	CASSKDRNTGELFF	TGTGCCAGCTCGAAGGACAGGAACACCGGGGAGCTGTTTTTT